Shown below are 28 T cell receptor beta chains from a single sample sequenced in a study of T-cell reconstitution after alpha-beta-depleted transplantation in children. Using unique molecular identifiers, the investigators prepared the TCRbeta library. Each CDR3 protein is one row after TCRdb ran MiXCR on the PCR reads. Among about 58,000 distinct CDR3 sequences listed, about 40% were seen once. The sample was PBMCs, mostly from graft donor cells, taken 360 days after TCRalphabeta/CD19-depleted stem cell transplant. The receptors originated from a male patient between 10 and 17 years old who had a stem cell transplant for acute lymphoblastic leukemia, so the T cells may come from the graft donor.

This clonotype was detected only a few times. The chain joins TRBV4-3 to TRBJ1-6; D is perhaps TRBD1 (5 bases). Germline CDR1 reads LGHNA; CDR2 reads YSLEER. The CDR3 has 16 amino acids. The V end lost 2 bases, the J end lost 4 bases, and 12 bases lay between the germline ends. The CDR3 sequence is CASSQSGTDYNSPLHF. CDR3 DNA sequence: TGCGCCAGCAGCCAATCCGGGACGGATTATAATTCACCCCTCCACTTT.

This clonotype was detected only a few times. The J gene is TRBJ2-2, the V gene TRBV7-2, with D unresolved. CDR1 SGHTA and CDR2 FQGNSA come from the germline V gene. The length of the CDR3 is 15 residues. The V end lost 2 bases, the J end lost 1 base, and 8 bases lay between the germline ends. The CDR3, as DNA: TGTGCCAGCAGCTTAAATGGCGGGAACACCGGGGAGCTGTTTTTT. It is translated as CASSLNGGNTGELFF.

This clonotype was seen more than once but under ten times. This sequence joins TRBV4-1 and TRBJ2-1; the D gene is possibly TRBD2 (5 bases). The V end lost 1 base, the J end lost 8 bases, and 6 bases lay between the germline ends. The CDR3 loop spans 12 amino acids. Germline lookup yields CDR1 MGHRA and CDR2 YSYEKL. Here the CDR3 DNA reads TGCGCCAGCAGCCAAGGAGGGCATGAGCAGTTCTTC. Residues: CASSQGGHEQFF.

This clonotype was seen only a few times. This rearrangement joins TRBV7-9 to TRBJ2-2, with D unresolved. Trimming removed 1 base at V and 6 bases at J, with 12 bases between. The CDR3 extends over 15 amino acids. Germline-derived CDR1 and CDR2 are SEHNR and FQNEAQ (reference sequence). The CDR3 spells CASSLGLARPGELFF. The CDR3 DNA sequence: TGTGCCAGCAGCTTAGGCCTCGCCAGGCCCGGGGAGCTGTTTTTT.

This clonotype was picked up a small number of times. This chain joins TRBV19 and TRBJ1-1; D not certain. V gave up 2 bases and J gave up 0 bases, with 7 bases separating them. CDR1 is LNHDA, CDR2 SQIVND, per germline (reference sequence). The CDR3 spans 14 residues. The chain's CDR3 is CASSIPGLNTEAFF. Here the CDR3 DNA reads TGTGCCAGTAGTATACCGGGTTTGAACACTGAAGCTTTCTTT.

The rearrangement uses TRBV4-3 and TRBJ2-1; D is possibly TRBD2 (6 bases). Germline V gene sequence: CDR1 LGHNA, CDR2 YSLEER. The V end was cut by 2 bases, the J end by 9 bases, with 11 bases between. The CDR3 loop spans 13 amino acids. The CDR3 DNA follows: TGCGCCAGCAGCCAATCGGGGCGGGGTGAGCAGTTCTTC. This encodes CASSQSGRGEQFF.

The chain is built from TRBV11-2 and TRBJ2-4, with a possible D match to TRBD2 (5 bases). The V end lost 0 bases, the J end lost 0 bases, and 9 bases lay between the germline ends. The CDR3 sequence is 16 residues long. Germline V gene data show CDR1 as SGHAT and CDR2 as FQNNGV. CDR3 coding DNA: TGTGCCAGCAGCTTAGAGAGGGCTCTAGCCAAAAACATTCAGTACTTC. Translated: CASSLERALAKNIQYF.

The chain has TRBV3-1 and TRBJ2-1, with 10 bases identical to TRBD2. Trimming cost V 3 bases and J 2 bases; bases outside gene matches: 7. Per germline, CDR1 LGHDT and CDR2 YNNKEL (reference sequence). The CDR3 contains 17 residues. CDR3 in DNA: TGTGCCAGCAGCCATTATGGCCTAGCGGGAGCCTACAATGAGCAGTTCTTC. Protein: CASSHYGLAGAYNEQFF.

Only a few counts were recorded for this clonotype. V and J are TRBV12-3 or TRBV12-4 and TRBJ1-1; unclear D gene. This CDR3 comprises 13 residues. V was shortened by 8 bases and J by 0 bases, with 10 bases between the two germline ends. CDR3 bases: TGTGCCAGCGGACGGGGTATGAACACTGAAGCTTTCTTT. It codes for CASGRGMNTEAFF.

At least ten counts were recorded for this clonotype. The rearrangement uses TRBV6-5 and TRBJ1-6; weak D call: TRBD1 (5 bases). V was pared by 0 bases and J by 9 bases, with 15 bases between. Looked up from germline, CDR1 is MNHEY and CDR2 is SVGAGI. The CDR3 consists of 16 residues. CDR3 nucleotides: TGTGCCAGCAGTTACTCGACTGGGGGAGTGGGTTCACCCCTCCACTTT. Translation gives CASSYSTGGVGSPLHF.

This clonotype occurred a few times. The V and J genes are TRBV29-1 and TRBJ2-7, with a weak D call TRBD2 (6 bases). V was pared by 3 bases and J by 6 bases, with 15 bases between. The germline V gene has CDR1 SQVTM and CDR2 ANQGSEA. The CDR3 loop spans 13 amino acids. CDR3 sequence reads: CSVENGRMAEQYF. The CDR3 DNA sequence: TGCAGCGTTGAGAACGGGAGAATGGCCGAGCAGTACTTC.

In this sample, this clonotype turned up a few times. The chain couples TRBV4-3 to TRBJ2-1; D possibly corresponds to TRBD1 (5 bases). With 0 bases removed from V and 5 bases from J, the gap between germline ends came to 20 bases. This CDR3 contains 18 residues. Looked up from germline, CDR1 is LGHNA and CDR2 is YSLEER. CDR3 sequence: CASSQDHKPTGRHNEQFF. The CDR3 DNA reads TGCGCCAGCAGCCAAGATCACAAGCCAACAGGAAGGCACAATGAGCAGTTCTTC.

This clonotype turned up a few times. The chain combines TRBV7-6 with TRBJ1-4; D gene uncertain. Trimming removed 2 bases from V and 8 bases from J, with 15 bases in between. Germline assignment: CDR1 SGHVS and CDR2 FNYEAQ. The CDR3 extends over 15 amino acids. CDR3 sequence reads: CASSLRARGEEKLFF. The CDR3 DNA reads TGTGCCAGCAGCTTAAGAGCCCGGGGTGAGGAAAAACTGTTTTTT.

The table lists this clonotype with a few counts. The CDR3 DNA is TGTGCCAGCAGCTTAGGGGTGCGGCAGGGCGACACTGAAGCTTTCTTT. Translated, it gives CASSLGVRQGDTEAFF. The chain joins TRBV7-8 to TRBJ1-1; a weak D match, TRBD1 (5 bases). Between the trimmed V and J ends, which lost 1 base and 3 bases, there was a span of 15 bases. Germline CDR1 SGHVS, CDR2 FQNEAQ. The CDR3 sequence is 16 residues long.

The chain recombines TRBV20-1 with TRBJ2-5, with D unclear. Trimming pared 2 bases from V and 4 bases from J, leaving 5 bases between. Germline V gene sequence: CDR1 DFQATT, CDR2 SNEGSKA (reference sequence). There are 11 residues in the CDR3. In DNA, the CDR3 is TGCAGTGCTAGATGGATAGAGACCCAGTACTTC. Translating gives CSARWIETQYF.

This sequence joins TRBV7-9 and TRBJ2-7, with 7 positions matching TRBD1. The J segment lost 2 bases and the V segment lost 2 bases, leaving 12 bases of the junction unmatched. CDR3 length: 17 residues. Germline V gene data show CDR1 as SEHNR and CDR2 as FQNEAQ (reference sequence). CDR3 DNA: TGTGCCAGCAGCTTAACAGGGGAAGAGAGGCTTCCCTACGAGCAGTACTTC. Translated: CASSLTGEERLPYEQYF. The whole variable domain, remainder taken from reference TRBV7-9 and TRBJ2-7, is DTGVSQNPRHKITKRGQNVTFRCDPISEHNRLYWYRQTLGQGPEFLTYFQNEAQLEKSRLLSDRFSAERPKGSFSTLEIQRTEQGDSAMYLCASSLTGEERLPYEQYFGPGTRLTVT.

The rearrangement joins TRBV7-9 to TRBJ2-1, with D unresolved. Germline V gene data show CDR1 as SEHNR and CDR2 as FQNEAQ (reference sequence). V lost 6 bases and J lost 6, with 18 bases in between. The CDR3 is 15 amino acids. The CDR3 DNA reads as TGTGCCAGCAGGCAAACCCCGTTCATAGCCAATGAGCAGTTCTTC. Translated: CASRQTPFIANEQFF.

The chain joins TRBV6-2 or TRBV6-3 to TRBJ2-5; D gene ambiguous. V was trimmed by 5 bases and J by 8 bases, leaving 9 bases between them. The CDR3 length is 11 residues. Looked up from germline, CDR1 is MNHEY and CDR2 is SVGEGT. The CDR3: CASSAARTQYF. Here the CDR3 DNA reads TGTGCCAGCAGTGCTGCACGTACCCAGTACTTC.

This clonotype came up a few times. The rearrangement uses TRBV20-1 and TRBJ1-5; a possible D gene is TRBD1 (6 bases). The CDR3 totals 15 residues. The V and J ends lost 3 bases and 0 bases respectively, with 12 bases between them. The germline V gene encodes CDR1 DFQATT and CDR2 SNEGSKA (reference sequence). The CDR3, as DNA: TGCAGTGCTAGGGACAGCTATTATAGCAATCAGCCCCAGCATTTT. It translates to CSARDSYYSNQPQHF.

This clonotype was detected a few times. This sequence joins TRBV3-1 and TRBJ2-1; 11 bases are a match to TRBD2. Per germline, CDR1 LGHDT and CDR2 YNNKEL (reference sequence). This CDR3 comprises 15 residues. The V gene end was trimmed by 6 bases and the J gene end by 9 bases; junction bases not matched to a gene: 10. The CDR3 protein is CASRSTSGRSAEQFF. CDR3 DNA sequence: TGTGCCAGCAGATCAACTAGCGGGAGAAGCGCTGAGCAGTTCTTC.

The genes are TRBV10-3 and TRBJ1-2, with 10 bases fitting TRBD1. The J segment lost 3 bases and the V segment lost 5 bases, leaving 9 bases of the junction unmatched. Germline CDR1 is ENHRY and CDR2 is SYGVKD. This CDR3 is 16 amino acids long. The CDR3 here is CAISPGQGPRDYGYTF. For the CDR3, the DNA is TGTGCCATCAGTCCGGGACAGGGGCCAAGGGACTATGGCTACACCTTC.

The chain recombines TRBV4-2 with TRBJ2-5; 10 bases map to TRBD2. Germline V CDR1 and CDR2: LGHNA, YNFKEQ. The CDR3 length is 17 residues. With 0 bases clipped from V and 2 bases from J, the junction kept 6 bases outside the gene matches. The CDR3 here is CASSQDFLAGDQETQYF. The CDR3 nucleotides are TGTGCCAGCAGCCAAGATTTTCTAGCGGGGGATCAAGAGACCCAGTACTTC.

This clonotype was seen at least ten times. The chain couples TRBV5-1 to TRBJ2-1, with 13 positions matching TRBD2. CDR1 is SGHRS, CDR2 YFSETQ, per germline. Trimming cost V 4 bases and J 8 bases; bases outside gene matches: 12. This CDR3 spans 17 amino acids. CDR3 sequence reads: CASSRLGLAGLVDEQFF. CDR3 nucleotide sequence: TGCGCCAGCAGCCGCTTGGGACTAGCGGGGCTGGTGGATGAGCAGTTCTTC.

V usage is TRBV4-3 and J usage is TRBJ2-3, with a possible D match to TRBD1 (5 bases). Germline V gives CDR1 LGHNA, CDR2 YSLEER. The CDR3 extends over 14 amino acids. The V gene lost 3 bases and the J gene lost 5 bases, with 12 bases spanning the gap. CDR3 loop: CASSQYRKGDTQYF. Written as DNA, the CDR3 is TGCGCCAGCAGCCAGTACAGGAAAGGAGATACGCAGTATTTT.

V usage is TRBV20-1 and J usage is TRBJ2-7, with 13 bases matching TRBD2. CDR1 and CDR2 from the germline V gene are DFQATT and SNEGSKA (reference sequence). The CDR3 has 18 amino acids. With V trimmed by 1 base and J by 4 bases, 13 bases remained unmatched. For the CDR3, the DNA is TGCAGTGCTAGAGGACTAGCGGGAGGATTAATTACTACTTACGAGCAGTACTTC. It translates to CSARGLAGGLITTYEQYF.

The chain carries TRBV20-1 and TRBJ1-6, with 10 bases lining up with TRBD1. Per germline, CDR1 DFQATT and CDR2 SNEGSKA (reference sequence). The CDR3 sequence is 14 residues long. Trimming at V came to 4 bases and at J to 7 bases, leaving 4 bases not matched to a gene. Written as DNA, the CDR3 is TGCAGTGCTACCCCGGGACAGGGGAATTCACCCCTCCACTTT. Its protein is CSATPGQGNSPLHF.

CDR3 nucleotide sequence: TGCGCCAGCTGGTGGGGGGATAGCTTCTTC. Amino acid sequence: CASWWGDSFF. V is TRBV10-2 and J is TRBJ2-1, with D perhaps matching TRBD2 (6 bases). The CDR3 is made up of 10 amino acids. Trimming pared 8 bases from V and 16 bases from J, leaving 15 bases between. In germline, CDR1 is WSHSY, CDR2 SAAADI.

V gene TRBV18 combines with J gene TRBJ2-7; no clear D gene. The CDR3 totals 13 residues. Germline V CDR1 and CDR2: KGHSH, LQKENI. Trimming took 0 bases from V and 0 from J, leaving 3 bases between them. The CDR3 DNA sequence: TGTGCCAGCTCACCACCGGCCTCCTACGAGCAGTACTTC. It specifies CASSPPASYEQYF.